The clone carrying this TCR beta chain was picked up a small number of times. Sequenced by immunoSEQ multiplex PCR; TCRdb stores in-frame clones only, minus some. The sample holds under 60,000 clones, roughly 91% seen once. Germline trimming cut 0 bases from V and 1 base from J; bases unmatched to any gene: 7. Germline-derived CDR1 and CDR2 are SQVTM and ANQGSEA. CDR3 length: 18 residues. This entry belongs to a study of OX40 agonist ivuxolimab in advanced cancers. J is TRBJ2-7 and V is TRBV29-1, with 15 bases lining up with TRBD2. This TCR was recovered from an adult with an advanced solid tumor such as melanoma, head and neck, liver or kidney cancer. Specimen: CD4+ or CD8+ T cells sorted from blood, collected in a trial of the OX40 agonist ivuxolimab. CDR3 in amino acids: CSVEDPGLAGGYSYEQYF. CDR3 bases: TGCAGCGTTGAAGATCCGGGACTAGCGGGAGGCTATTCCTACGAGCAGTACTTC.